Following are 17 T cell receptor beta chains from one sample sequenced in a study of technical replicates of blood from a handful of donors. Produced via immunoSEQ multiplex PCR; TCRdb's table is partial and in-frame only. This table holds about 75,000 clones, around 91% found once. Sequencing used T cells isolated from PBMCs. These receptors were obtained from a human donor in good health.

This rearrangement joins TRBV5-1 to TRBJ1-2; D not certain. Between the trimmed V and J ends, which lost 2 bases and 0 bases, there was a span of 11 bases. Per germline, CDR1 SGHRS and CDR2 YFSETQ. The CDR3 length is 15 residues. CDR3 region: CASSLNYGTNYGYTF. The CDR3 bases are TGCGCCAGCAGCTTAAACTACGGAACTAACTATGGCTACACCTTC.

The V and J genes are TRBV18 and TRBJ1-2; TRBD1 might be the D (6 bases). The V gene's germline CDR1 is KGHSH and CDR2 LQKENI. CDR3 length equals 14 residues. V lost 3 bases to trimming and J lost 6 bases, with 14 bases between them. Written as DNA, the CDR3 is TGTGCCAGCTCACCTATGGACAGTTTCGATGGCTACACCTTC. It codes for CASSPMDSFDGYTF. Full variable domain (missing parts from reference TRBV18 and TRBJ1-2): NAGVMQNPRHLVRRRGQEARLRCSPMKGHSHVYWYRQLPEEGLKFMVYLQKENIIDESGMPKERFSAEFPKEGPSILRIQQVVRGDSAAYFCASSPMDSFDGYTFGSGTRLTVV.

The gene calls are TRBV6-5 and TRBJ2-3; D remains ambiguous. V lost 5 bases and J 5 bases, leaving 11 bases between the germline ends. This CDR3 is 13 amino acids long. CDR1 is MNHEY and CDR2 is SVGAGI in the germline V gene. CDR3 in amino acids: CASSGRGEDTQYF. CDR3 nucleotides: TGTGCCAGCAGTGGTCGTGGAGAAGATACGCAGTATTTT.

The chain joins TRBV29-1 to TRBJ2-7; D remains ambiguous. Germline CDR1 reads SQVTM; CDR2 reads ANQGSEA. The CDR3 sequence is 13 residues long. Trimming removed 5 bases at V and 0 bases at J, with 11 bases between. CDR3 amino acids: CSVIPAISYEQYF. CDR3 nucleotide sequence: TGCAGCGTTATCCCAGCGATCTCCTACGAGCAGTACTTC.

This chain uses TRBV2 with TRBJ2-7; TRBD2 agrees at 7 bases. The CDR3 runs 14 residues. The V segment lost 0 bases and the J segment 5 bases; nucleotides outside the gene matches: 4. CDR1 SNHLY and CDR2 FYNNEI come from the germline V gene. CDR3 residues: CASSEAREVNEQYF. As DNA, the CDR3 is TGTGCCAGCAGTGAAGCCCGGGAGGTAAACGAGCAGTACTTC. Full variable domain (remainder filled in from reference TRBV2 and TRBJ2-7): EPEVTQTPSHQVTQMGQEVILRCVPISNHLYFYWYRQILGQKVEFLVSFYNNEISEKSEIFDDQFSVERPDGSNFTLKIRSTKLEDSAMYFCASSEAREVNEQYFGPGTRLTVT.

The V call is TRBV4-2, the J call TRBJ2-1; the D is unclear. The germline gives CDR1 LGHNA, CDR2 YNFKEQ. The germline V and J ends were trimmed by 2 bases and 0 bases, with 8 bases remaining between them. This CDR3 is built from 15 residues. The CDR3 sequence is CASSQKRSSYNEQFF. Written as DNA, the CDR3 is TGTGCCAGCAGCCAAAAGCGTAGCTCCTACAATGAGCAGTTCTTC.

The CDR3 DNA follows: TGTGCCAGCTCACCCAGTGAGGGAAACGAGCAGTACTTC. Translating gives CASSPSEGNEQYF. The V and J genes are TRBV18 and TRBJ2-7, with D perhaps matching TRBD2 (5 bases). This CDR3 comprises 13 residues. In germline, CDR1 is KGHSH, CDR2 LQKENI. The V end lost 3 bases, the J end lost 5 bases, and 11 bases lay between the germline ends.

The chain is built from TRBV10-3 and TRBJ2-7; 8 bases are a match to TRBD1. J lost 7 bases, V lost 4 bases, and 6 bases had no gene match. The CDR3 contains 13 residues. Per the germline V gene, CDR1 is ENHRY and CDR2 is SYGVKD. CDR3 residues: CAISGYRGDEQYF. In DNA, the CDR3 is TGTGCCATCAGTGGTTACAGGGGGGATGAGCAGTACTTC.

The chain links TRBV6-1 to TRBJ2-3, with D possibly being TRBD2 (7 bases). Per the germline V gene, CDR1 is MNHNS and CDR2 is SASEGT. V lost 6 bases and J 5 bases, leaving 12 bases between the germline ends. The CDR3 extends over 13 amino acids. Here the CDR3 DNA reads TGTGCCAGCAGAGGGGGGGAGGTAGATACGCAGTATTTT. Residues: CASRGGEVDTQYF.

DNA of the CDR3: TGTGCCAGCGGCGGTCCAGGCAGGACTAGCAATGAGCAGTTCTTC. Encoded protein: CASGGPGRTSNEQFF. The chain is built from TRBV11-1 and TRBJ2-1, with 7 nucleotides matching TRBD2. The V segment lost 8 bases and the J segment 6 bases; nucleotides outside the gene matches: 13. This CDR3 comprises 15 residues. Germline CDR1 is SGHAT and CDR2 is FQDESV (reference sequence).

The CDR3 protein is CASSHSEKLFF. DNA for the CDR3: TGCGCCAGCAGCCATTCAGAAAAACTGTTTTTT. This chain uses TRBV4-3 with TRBJ1-4, with D unresolved. CDR1 and CDR2 (germline): LGHNA, YSLEER. V dropped 3 bases and J dropped 8 bases, with 4 bases sitting between them. The CDR3 spans 11 residues.

The chain combines TRBV9 with TRBJ2-3; D gene ambiguous. Trimming left V 7 bases short and J 3 bases short, with 15 bases between. Germline V CDR1 and CDR2: SGDLS, YYNGEE. The CDR3 has 14 amino acids. In DNA, the CDR3 is TGTGCCAGCTCATCGTCTGGCCGAACAGATACGCAGTATTTT. Translation gives CASSSSGRTDTQYF.

This clone was observed a few times. V usage is TRBV18 and J usage is TRBJ1-1; D is unclear. This CDR3 region has 16 residues. Trimming removed 3 bases at V and 0 bases at J, with 14 bases between. Germline assignment: CDR1 KGHSH and CDR2 LQKENI. The CDR3 protein is CASSPPRGPMNTEAFF. The DNA for the CDR3 is TGTGCCAGCTCACCTCCCCGGGGTCCCATGAACACTGAAGCTTTCTTT.

The gene calls are TRBV9 and TRBJ1-4; a possible D gene is TRBD1 (6 bases). This CDR3 comprises 13 residues. V lost 1 base to trimming and J lost 8 bases, with 9 bases between them. Germline V gene data show CDR1 as SGDLS and CDR2 as YYNGEE. CDR3 loop: CASSVQGQEKLFF. Written as DNA, the CDR3 is TGTGCCAGCAGCGTACAGGGGCAGGAAAAACTGTTTTTT.

In its sample, this clone was seen once. This chain connects TRBV19 to TRBJ2-7; D call uncertain. In germline, CDR1 is LNHDA, CDR2 SQIVND (reference sequence). Trimming cost V 1 base and J 2 bases, with 9 bases left between them. This CDR3 spans 14 amino acids. CDR3: CASSIGGITYEQYF. CDR3 bases: TGTGCCAGTAGTATAGGAGGTATAACCTACGAGCAGTACTTC.

This clone was recorded only once. The rearrangement joins TRBV19 to TRBJ1-4; 9 nucleotides align to TRBD1. CDR3 length: 16 residues. The V segment lost 6 bases and the J segment 5 bases; nucleotides outside the gene matches: 10. Looked up from germline, CDR1 is LNHDA and CDR2 is SQIVND (reference sequence). The CDR3 loop is CASSNSWTGVNEKLFF. The CDR3 DNA reads as TGTGCCAGTAGCAACTCTTGGACAGGGGTAAATGAAAAACTGTTTTTT.

V gene TRBV7-3 combines with J gene TRBJ2-2; tentatively, D is TRBD2 (6 bases). V lost 6 bases to trimming and J lost 6 bases, with 11 bases between them. There are 13 residues in the CDR3. Germline loops: CDR1 SGHTA, CDR2 FQGTGA. The CDR3 region has the DNA TGTGCCAGCAGTAGACTAGGGGCCGGGGAGCTGTTTTTT. As protein: CASSRLGAGELFF.